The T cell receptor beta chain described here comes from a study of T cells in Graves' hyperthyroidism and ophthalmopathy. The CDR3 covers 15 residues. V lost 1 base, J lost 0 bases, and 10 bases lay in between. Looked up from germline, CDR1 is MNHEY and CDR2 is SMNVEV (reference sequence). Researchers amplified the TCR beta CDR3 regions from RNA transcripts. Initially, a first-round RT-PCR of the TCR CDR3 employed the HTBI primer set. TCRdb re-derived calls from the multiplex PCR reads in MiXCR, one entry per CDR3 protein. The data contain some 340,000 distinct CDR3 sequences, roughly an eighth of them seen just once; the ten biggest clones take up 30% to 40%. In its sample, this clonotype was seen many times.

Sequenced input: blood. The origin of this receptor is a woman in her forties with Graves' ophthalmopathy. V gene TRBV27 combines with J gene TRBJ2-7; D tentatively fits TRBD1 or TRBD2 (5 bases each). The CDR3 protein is CASSLWGRGSYEQYF. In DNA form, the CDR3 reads TGTGCCAGCAGTTTATGGGGACGGGGCTCCTACGAGCAGTACTTC.